What follows are 32 T cell receptor beta chains derived from one specimen sequenced in a study of blood T cell repertoires in COVID-19. This table comes from immunoSEQ multiplex PCR, and its TCRdb copy is limited to in-frame clones, with some not included. This table has 150,000 to 200,000 clones, approximately 82% appearing once. Material for sequencing was peripheral blood. Receptor source: a middle-aged woman with COVID-19, enrolled during active disease.

To note about this clone: Within the sample, other DNA sequences also encode this same CDR3. The chain recombines TRBV3-1 (or the pseudogene TRBV3-2) with TRBJ1-3; no reliable D call. V gave up 1 base and J gave up 0 bases, with 10 bases separating them. Germline values: CDR1 LGHDT, CDR2 YNNKEL (reference sequence). The length of the CDR3 is 16 residues. CDR3 bases: TGTGCCAGCAGCCAAGTTTCAGACACCTCTGGAAACACCATATATTTT. Encoded protein: CASSQVSDTSGNTIYF.

The chain uses TRBV5-5 and TRBJ2-6; 15 bases fit TRBD2. The germline CDR1 and CDR2 sequences are SGHKS and YYEKEE (reference sequence). The V gene end was trimmed by 6 bases and the J gene end by 6 bases; junction bases not matched to a gene: 10. This CDR3 has 18 residues. In DNA, the CDR3 is TGTGCCAGCAACTCTGGGGGACTAGCGGGAGGTGAGGCCAACGTCCTGACTTTC. Its translation: CASNSGGLAGGEANVLTF.

There are a few counts of this clone. The gene calls are TRBV13 and TRBJ2-3; unclear D gene. Per the germline V gene, CDR1 is PRHDT and CDR2 is FYEKMQ (reference sequence). This CDR3 spans 13 amino acids. V dropped 5 bases and J dropped 6 bases, with 12 bases sitting between them. CDR3 sequence: CASSPSQADTQYF. In DNA form, the CDR3 reads TGTGCCAGCAGCCCCTCCCAAGCCGATACGCAGTATTTT.

The DNA for the CDR3 is TGTGCCAGCAGCAAACTTCTCAAACGCGGGACTAGAGGGGCAGATACGCAGTATTTT. Translated, it gives CASSKLLKRGTRGADTQYF. The chain couples TRBV21-1 to TRBJ2-3; TRBD2 is the table's D call, not checked against the DNA. TRBV21-1 is described as a pseudogene. The CDR3 is made up of 19 amino acids.

This clone was observed once. This sequence joins TRBV7-8 and TRBJ2-1; D possibly corresponds to TRBD2 (5 bases). Germline CDR1 is SGHVS and CDR2 is FQNEAQ. The CDR3 extends over 14 amino acids. V dropped 1 base and J dropped 6 bases, with 10 bases sitting between them. The CDR3 region is CASSLGHSGNEQFF. The CDR3 region has the DNA TGTGCCAGCAGCTTAGGACACAGCGGCAATGAGCAGTTCTTC.

The J gene is TRBJ2-6, the V gene TRBV24-1; 9 bases are a match to TRBD1. The CDR3 has 17 residues. V shed 7 bases, J shed 4 bases, and the junction held 10 bases outside the gene matches. Per germline, CDR1 KGHDR and CDR2 SFDVKD. DNA of the CDR3: TGTGCCACCAGGAGAACAGGGGGCGCAACCGGGGCCAACGTCCTGACTTTC. It codes for CATRRTGGATGANVLTF.

The V gene is TRBV11-2, the J gene TRBJ1-3; no definite D call. CDR1 is SGHAT, CDR2 FQNNGV, per germline. The length of the CDR3 is 17 residues. Deletions cut 1 base from V and 1 base from J, with 14 bases between. The CDR3 sequence: CASSLVGFGDSGNTIYF. The CDR3 coding sequence is TGTGCCAGCAGCTTAGTAGGGTTCGGGGATTCTGGAAACACCATATATTTT.

This sequence joins TRBV6-5 and TRBJ2-1; TRBD1 matches at 7 bases. The ends lost 0 bases at V and 9 bases at J; junction bases unmatched: 5. CDR3 length: 14 amino acids. From germline, CDR1 is MNHEY and CDR2 SVGAGI. Written as DNA, the CDR3 is TGTGCCAGCAGTTACTCGACCAGGGACAGTGAGCAGTTCTTC. It is translated as CASSYSTRDSEQFF.

This chain uses TRBV9 with TRBJ2-3, with D possibly TRBD2 on 6 matching bases. V was cut by 3 bases and J by 0 bases, with 8 bases left in between. The CDR3 has 14 residues. From germline, CDR1 is SGDLS and CDR2 YYNGEE. CDR3 sequence: CASSGSGSTDTQYF. CDR3 sequence (DNA): TGTGCCAGCAGCGGGAGCGGGAGCACAGATACGCAGTATTTT.

With regard to this clone: Other DNA sequences from this sample encode an identical CDR3 as well. This chain joins TRBV14 and TRBJ2-5; maybe TRBD1 (6 bases). The CDR3 has 15 residues. Germline CDR1 reads SGHDN; CDR2 reads FVKESK. V lost 4 bases to trimming and J lost 2 bases, with 14 bases between them. The CDR3 DNA reads TGTGCCAGCAGCCGCACTGGGGGCAGTCAAGAGACCCAGTACTTC. Its translation: CASSRTGGSQETQYF.

The V and J genes are TRBV5-1 and TRBJ2-1; tentatively, D is TRBD1 (9 bases). The CDR3 runs 17 residues. V lost 3 bases, J lost 4 bases, and 20 bases lay in between. Germline CDR1 reads SGHRS; CDR2 reads YFSETQ. CDR3 nucleotides: TGCGCCAGCAGCTCCGGGGGGGCGGGACAGGGTTACAATGAGCAGTTCTTC. Translating gives CASSSGGAGQGYNEQFF. Full variable domain (missing parts from reference TRBV5-1 and TRBJ2-1): KAGVTQTPRYLIKTRGQQVTLSCSPISGHRSVSWYQQTPGQGLQFLFEYFSETQRNKGNFPGRFSGRQFSNSRSEMNVSTLELGDSALYLCASSSGGAGQGYNEQFFGPGTRLTVL.

This clone was counted between two and nine times. The V gene is TRBV3-1 (or the pseudogene TRBV3-2), the J gene TRBJ2-3; D is perhaps TRBD2 (5 bases). Trimming took off 0 bases at V and 9 bases at J, with 10 bases between the two ends. This CDR3 is built from 13 residues. Germline CDR1 reads LGHDT; CDR2 reads YNNKEL (reference sequence). CDR3 sequence (DNA): TGTGCCAGCAGCCAAGATGGAGGCCTCACGCAGTATTTT. Its translation: CASSQDGGLTQYF.

V is TRBV15 and J is TRBJ2-4; D possibly corresponds to TRBD2 (5 bases). V lost 0 bases to trimming and J lost 8 bases, with 14 bases between them. The length of the CDR3 is 15 residues. Looked up from germline, CDR1 is LNHNV and CDR2 is YYDKDF (reference sequence). The CDR3 spells CATSRDRGSLDIQYF. The CDR3 nucleotides are TGTGCCACCAGCAGAGATCGAGGGTCTCTAGACATTCAGTACTTC.

The chain couples TRBV7-3 to TRBJ2-7, with a weak D call TRBD2 (5 bases). Germline CDR1 is SGHTA and CDR2 is FQGTGA. The CDR3 is 12 amino acids. Trimming removed 1 base from V and 4 bases from J, with 5 bases in between. The CDR3 DNA is TGTGCCAGCAGCTTAAGACTATACGAGCAGTACGTC. Protein: CASSLRLYEQYV.

The J gene is TRBJ1-1, the V gene TRBV7-9; D might be TRBD1 (5 bases). V gave up 5 bases and J gave up 11 bases, with 18 bases separating them. The CDR3 runs 13 residues. Germline V gene sequence: CDR1 SEHNR, CDR2 FQNEAQ (reference sequence). The CDR3 DNA reads as TGTGCCAGCAGCCCGAGATCAGGGTTACGTGCTTTCTTT. It specifies CASSPRSGLRAFF.

V gene TRBV15 combines with J gene TRBJ1-4; 8 nucleotides align to TRBD1. Trimming took 2 bases from V and 7 from J; bases not matched to a gene: 6. Germline CDR1 LNHNV, CDR2 YYDKDF (reference sequence). The CDR3 totals 15 residues. The CDR3 here is CATSRPQGAFEKLFF. In DNA, the CDR3 is TGTGCCACCAGCAGACCGCAGGGGGCGTTTGAAAAACTGTTTTTT.

This chain uses TRBV5-5 with TRBJ1-6, with 9 positions matching TRBD1. In germline, CDR1 is SGHKS, CDR2 YYEKEE (reference sequence). V lost 1 base to trimming and J lost 6 bases; unmatched junction nucleotides: 2. The CDR3 consists of 15 residues. The CDR3 reads CASSLTDRGNSPLHF. DNA of the CDR3: TGTGCCAGCAGCTTGACGGACAGGGGTAATTCACCCCTCCACTTT.

V usage is TRBV19 and J usage is TRBJ1-2; 7 bases line up with TRBD1. This CDR3 region has 13 residues. The V gene's germline CDR1 is LNHDA and CDR2 SQIVND (reference sequence). The ends lost 3 bases at V and 7 bases at J; junction bases unmatched: 5. CDR3 DNA: TGTGCCAGTAGTATGACAGGGTTTTTTGGCTACACCTTC. Translated: CASSMTGFFGYTF. Supplemented by reference TRBV19 and TRBJ1-2, the full variable domain reads DGGITQSPKYLFRKEGQNVTLSCEQNLNHDAMYWYRQDPGQGLRLIYYSQIVNDFQKGDIAEGYSVSREKKESFPLTVTSAQKNPTAFYLCASSMTGFFGYTFGSGTRLTVV.

This clone has a handful of counts. The chain links TRBV3-1 (or the pseudogene TRBV3-2) to TRBJ2-3; 10 bases fit TRBD2. Per germline, CDR1 LGHDT and CDR2 YNNKEL (reference sequence). The CDR3 covers 17 residues. V lost 3 bases and J lost 1; bases outside the gene matches: 7. The CDR3 loop is CASSHIAGGKGTDTQYF. The CDR3 DNA reads as TGTGCCAGCAGCCACATAGCGGGAGGAAAGGGCACAGATACGCAGTATTTT.

This chain links TRBV30 with TRBJ1-2, with D hard to call. The CDR3 runs to 11 residues. Trimming stripped 0 bases from V and 8 bases from J, with 7 bases between. The V gene's germline CDR1 is GTSNPN and CDR2 SVGIG (reference sequence). As DNA, the CDR3 is TGTGCCTGGAGTGTAAGCTTCGGCTACACCTTC. Protein: CAWSVSFGYTF.

This rearrangement joins TRBV6-2 or TRBV6-3 to TRBJ2-1; 9 bases agree with TRBD2. J was trimmed by 7 bases and V by 1 base; bases with no gene match: 17. CDR1 MNHEY and CDR2 SVGEGT come from the germline V gene. The length of the CDR3 is 19 residues. The CDR3 protein is CASSYFPFLAGAAGNEQFF. CDR3 sequence (DNA): TGTGCCAGCAGTTACTTCCCCTTCTTAGCGGGAGCGGCAGGGAATGAGCAGTTCTTC.

This sequence joins TRBV29-1 and TRBJ2-5; D is uncertain. The germline CDR1 and CDR2 sequences are SQVTM and ANQGSEA. The CDR3 totals 12 residues. V lost 7 bases to trimming and J lost 4 bases, with 13 bases between them. The CDR3 here is CSEIGPGETQYF. The CDR3 region has the DNA TGCAGCGAGATCGGTCCGGGAGAGACCCAGTACTTC.

The rearrangement uses TRBV6-5 and TRBJ1-1, with 9 bases aligning to TRBD1. The CDR3 covers 15 residues. The V segment lost 5 bases and the J segment 7 bases; nucleotides outside the gene matches: 11. CDR1 is MNHEY and CDR2 is SVGAGI in the germline V gene. The CDR3 bases are TGTGCCAGCAGTACCTTACAGGGGGCGCTTGGTGAAGCTTTCTTT. Translation: CASSTLQGALGEAFF.

The V and J genes are TRBV5-1 and TRBJ2-1; 16 positions match TRBD2. J lost 12 bases, V lost 3 bases, and 9 bases had no gene match. CDR3 length: 16 amino acids. The germline CDR1 and CDR2 sequences are SGHRS and YFSETQ. CDR3 in amino acids: CASSSDPGLAGGRQFF. CDR3 bases: TGCGCCAGCAGCTCGGACCCGGGACTAGCGGGAGGGCGGCAGTTCTTC.

This chain uses TRBV28 with TRBJ2-4; 9 bases match TRBD1. After removal of 4 bases from V and 2 bases from J, the junction contained 6 bases not matched to a gene. CDR1 is MDHEN and CDR2 is SYDVKM in the germline V gene. The CDR3 contains 16 residues. CDR3 protein: CASSSHGTGTKNIQYF. The CDR3 nucleotides read TGTGCCAGCAGTTCTCACGGGACAGGGACCAAAAACATTCAGTACTTC.

The chain links TRBV27 to TRBJ2-7; 7 bases align to TRBD1. CDR1 and CDR2 (germline): MNHEY, SMNVEV (reference sequence). This CDR3 region has 15 residues. After removal of 4 bases from V and 3 bases from J, the junction contained 9 bases not matched to a gene. The CDR3 here is CASSYVAGGIYEQYF. The CDR3 nucleotides are TGTGCCAGCAGTTACGTGGCAGGGGGTATCTACGAGCAGTACTTC.

V and J are TRBV12-5 and TRBJ2-1; D not certain. Germline lookup yields CDR1 LGHNT and CDR2 FRNRAP. V lost 2 bases and J lost 6, with 11 bases in between. The CDR3 covers 14 residues. This CDR3 is CASGLHGPGNEQFF. DNA for the CDR3: TGTGCTAGTGGTTTGCACGGTCCGGGCAATGAGCAGTTCTTC.

The V and J genes are TRBV7-3 and TRBJ2-2; 11 bases are shared with TRBD2. Germline values: CDR1 SGHTA, CDR2 FQGTGA. Germline trimming cut 8 bases from V and 6 bases from J; bases unmatched to any gene: 5. The CDR3 has 14 amino acids. The CDR3 DNA reads TGTGCCAGCGCGACTAGCGGGACCGCCGGGGAGCTGTTTTTT. Its protein is CASATSGTAGELFF.

V usage is TRBV2 and J usage is TRBJ2-5, with D unclear. V was trimmed by 6 bases and J by 14 bases, leaving 22 bases between them. The CDR3 sequence is 13 residues long. Germline CDR1 reads SNHLY; CDR2 reads FYNNEI. This CDR3 is CASRTQAAGPPYF. CDR3 bases: TGTGCCAGCAGAACGCAGGCCGCCGGTCCCCCTTACTTC.

The CDR3: CSVDKPGVGGRPDTQYF. The CDR3 coding sequence is TGCAGCGTTGACAAACCCGGAGTGGGAGGCCGTCCAGATACGCAGTATTTT. This sequence joins TRBV29-1 and TRBJ2-3; a weak D match, TRBD2 (6 bases). CDR1 and CDR2 (germline): SQVTM, ANQGSEA. The V end lost 3 bases, the J end lost 4 bases, and 23 bases lay between the germline ends. The CDR3 is made up of 17 amino acids.

V gene TRBV7-9 combines with J gene TRBJ2-2; 9 bases match TRBD1. V lost 1 base, J lost 0 bases, and 0 bases stayed unmatched. This CDR3 has 16 amino acids. CDR1 is SEHNR, CDR2 FQNEAQ, per germline (reference sequence). In DNA, the CDR3 is TGTGCCAGCAGCTTAGGGGACAGGGCGAACACCGGGGAGCTGTTTTTT. Protein product: CASSLGDRANTGELFF.

The rearrangement links TRBV28 to TRBJ2-5; 9 bases align to TRBD2. In germline, CDR1 is MDHEN, CDR2 SYDVKM. The ends lost 7 bases at V and 1 base at J; junction bases unmatched: 10. CDR3 length: 16 amino acids. CDR3 coding DNA: TGTGCCAGCAAACAGACTAGCGGAGAACCCCAAGAGACCCAGTACTTC. It translates to CASKQTSGEPQETQYF.